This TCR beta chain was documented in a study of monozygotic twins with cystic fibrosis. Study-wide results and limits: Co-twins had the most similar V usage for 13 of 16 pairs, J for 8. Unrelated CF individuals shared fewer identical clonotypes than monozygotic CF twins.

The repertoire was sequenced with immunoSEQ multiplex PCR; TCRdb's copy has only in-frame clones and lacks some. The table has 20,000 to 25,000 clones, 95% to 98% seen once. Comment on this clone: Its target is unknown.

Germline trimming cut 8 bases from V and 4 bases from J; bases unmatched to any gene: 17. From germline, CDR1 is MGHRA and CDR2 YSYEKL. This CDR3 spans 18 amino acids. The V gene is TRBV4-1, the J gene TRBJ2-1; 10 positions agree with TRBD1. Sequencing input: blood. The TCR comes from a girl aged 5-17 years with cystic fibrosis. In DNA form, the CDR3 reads TGCGCCAGCCACCCGGGGACAGGGGTAATTTCTATGTACAATGAGCAGTTCTTC. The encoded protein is CASHPGTGVISMYNEQFF.